These T cell receptor beta chains were read from a single sample in a study of CD8+ T cells in alopecia areata. Sequencing was performed with immunoSEQ multiplex PCR; in TCRdb, only in-frame clones are kept and a portion is missing. This table has over 95,000 clones, roughly two fifths appearing once. The sequenced sample consisted of CD4+ T cells sorted from blood. Receptors were obtained from a human donor with alopecia areata. The CDR3 runs from the conserved cysteine through the conserved F or W. A D gene is named only where the DNA matches it firmly. Size tells how often a clone was seen (once, few, many) or the class of an expanded clone, and some rows leave it out.

v_gene	j_gene	d_gene	abundance	CDR3nt	CDR3aa
TRBV18	TRBJ2-7	-	few	TGTGCCAGCTCACCCGGGGCCCCAGCGGTTTCCTACGAGCAGTACTTC	CASSPGAPAVSYEQYF
TRBV18	TRBJ1-1	-	-	TGTGCCAGCTCACCACCGAGAGATACGGCTGAAGCTTTCTTT	CASSPPRDTAEAFF
TRBV30	TRBJ2-3	-	-	TGTGCCTGGAGTAGGACAGATACGCAGTATTTT	CAWSRTDTQYF
TRBV10-3	TRBJ2-7	-	-	TGTGCCATCAGTGTTAGCGGCCGGGACGAGCAGTACTTC	CAISVSGRDEQYF
TRBV28	TRBJ2-7	TRBD1	-	TGTGCCACCGTGACAGGGGTTAATCAGTACTTC	CATVTGVNQYF
TRBV4-1	TRBJ1-2	-	-	TGCGCCAGCAGCCAAGAAGGGAGTTATGGCTACACCTTC	CASSQEGSYGYTF
TRBV4-1	TRBJ2-7	-	-	TGCGCCAGCAGCCAAAGGCAGAGTTTCTACGAGCAGTACTTC	CASSQRQSFYEQYF
TRBV6-1	TRBJ2-5	-	-	TGTGCCAGCAGCCCGGGATATCAAGAGACCCAGTACTTC	CASSPGYQETQYF
TRBV5-6	TRBJ1-6	TRBD1	-	TGTGCCAGCAGCCCGCCGGGGACAGTTTATTCACCCCTCCACTTT	CASSPPGTVYSPLHF
TRBV30	TRBJ2-6	-	-	TGCGCCGGGGGTGACTACTCTGGGGCCAACGTCCTGACTTTC	CAGGDYSGANVLTF
TRBV7-3	TRBJ2-5	-	few	TGTGCCAGCAGCTTAGACGGGGGCGCGAAGACCCAGTACTTC	CASSLDGGAKTQYF
TRBV5-1	TRBJ2-3	-	-	TGCGCCAGCAGCTTGACCGGACAGCGAGGAGATACGCAGTATTTT	CASSLTGQRGDTQYF
TRBV9	TRBJ2-3	TRBD2	-	TGTGCCAGCAGCGTAGCCGGAAGCGGGGGGCCCACAGATACGCAGTATTTT	CASSVAGSGGPTDTQYF
TRBV19	TRBJ2-2	-	few	TGTGCCAGTAGTATAAGTCGGGGCACCGGGGAGCTGTCTTTT	CASSISRGTGELSF
TRBV7-6	TRBJ2-1	-	-	TGTGCCAGCAGCTTAAGGTACAATGAGCAGTTCTTC	CASSLRYNEQFF
TRBV7-8	TRBJ2-7	-	-	TGTGCCAGCAGCTTGAACTACGAGCAGTACTTC	CASSLNYEQYF
TRBV2	TRBJ2-7	-	-	TGTGCCAGCCGGGGACACTACGAGCAGTACTTC	CASRGHYEQYF
TRBV7-2	TRBJ2-2	-	-	TGTGCCAGCAGCGTTACTGCGGCGTCCGGGGAGCTGTTTTTT	CASSVTAASGELFF
TRBV28	TRBJ2-3	TRBD1	-	TGTGCCAGCAGACCCACAGGGGTCGGGACAGATACGCAGTATTTT	CASRPTGVGTDTQYF
TRBV27	TRBJ2-3	TRBD2	few	TGTGCCAGCAGCTCTAGCGGGGGACCTCGTCATACGCAGTATTTT	CASSSSGGPRHTQYF
TRBV30	TRBJ2-5	-	-	TGTGCCTGGAGTAGGGTTTTGGGTGAGACCCAGTACTTC	CAWSRVLGETQYF
TRBV9	TRBJ2-3	TRBD2	-	TGTGCCAGCAGCGTAGAGTCCGGGGGGGCTGATACGCAGTATTTT	CASSVESGGADTQYF
TRBV14	TRBJ2-1	-	-	TGTGCCAGCAGCCAAGAACTCCACAATGAGCAGTTCTTC	CASSQELHNEQFF
TRBV30	TRBJ2-7	-	-	TGTGCCTGGAGTGTGGGGCCCTACGAGCAGTACTTC	CAWSVGPYEQYF
TRBV28	TRBJ2-7	TRBD1	-	TGTGCCAGCAGGCAAACAGGGGGATGGATCGAGCAGTACTTC	CASRQTGGWIEQYF
TRBV30	TRBJ2-1	TRBD1	few	TGTGCCTGGAGTATTTGGGACAGACCCTACAATGAGCAGTTCTTC	CAWSIWDRPYNEQFF
TRBV2	TRBJ2-7	-	-	TGTGCCAGCAGTGAAGGGCAGAGCTACGAGCAGTACTTC	CASSEGQSYEQYF
TRBV7-3	TRBJ2-3	-	few	TGTGCCAGCAGCCTGACAGGAACAACTAGCACAGATACGCAGTATTTT	CASSLTGTTSTDTQYF
TRBV7-8	TRBJ1-1	-	few	TGTGCCAGCAGCTTATTATCGGTGAACACTGAAGCTTTCTTT	CASSLLSVNTEAFF
TRBV5-1	TRBJ2-3	-	-	TGCGCCAGCAGCAAAGGAGACCGCACAGATACGCAGTATTTT	CASSKGDRTDTQYF
TRBV7-8	TRBJ2-3	-	few	TGTGCCAGCAGCCCCCGCTCTCCGGACCGCGCAGATACGCAGTATTTT	CASSPRSPDRADTQYF
TRBV4-3	TRBJ1-1	TRBD1	-	TGCGCCAGCAGCCAAGAGTACACAGGGGCAGGATACACTGAAGCTTTCTTT	CASSQEYTGAGYTEAFF
TRBV5-1	TRBJ2-1	-	-	TGCGCCAGCAGTTATCGACAGACCTACAATGAGCAGTTCTTC	CASSYRQTYNEQFF
TRBV5-1	TRBJ1-3	-	-	TGCGCCAGCAGCTTGGATCACGGAACTGGAAACACCATATATTTT	CASSLDHGTGNTIYF
TRBV7-2	TRBJ2-1	-	-	TGTGCCAGCAGCTTAGTAGGTACCTCCTACAATGAGCAGTTCTTC	CASSLVGTSYNEQFF
TRBV10-2	TRBJ2-5	TRBD2	-	TGCGCCAGCAACCCAGCGGGAGGCCACGAGACCCAGTACTTC	CASNPAGGHETQYF
TRBV7-2	TRBJ2-1	-	few	TGTGCCAGCAGCTTAAGTGGAGTTGGGAGGAATGAGCAGTTCTTC	CASSLSGVGRNEQFF
TRBV30	TRBJ1-5	-	-	TGTGCCTGGAGTGACGACCATCAGCCCCAGCATTTT	CAWSDDHQPQHF
TRBV7-2	TRBJ2-5	TRBD1	-	TGTGCCAGCAGCTTCCATGGGACAGCCCAAGAGACCCAGTACTTC	CASSFHGTAQETQYF
TRBV9	TRBJ2-5	TRBD2	-	TGTGCCAGCAGCCCCCGGGCAGCGGGGGGACAAGAGACCCAGTACTTC	CASSPRAAGGQETQYF
TRBV27	TRBJ1-1	-	-	TGTGCCAGCAGTTTAGGCCATTCGGCCAGAGCTTTCTTT	CASSLGHSARAFF
TRBV29-1	TRBJ1-3	-	-	TGCAGCGCCTCAGGGGCTGGAAACACCATATATTTT	CSASGAGNTIYF
TRBV9	TRBJ1-5	-	-	TGTGCCAGCAGCGTATCCCCGGTAAGCAATCAGCCCCAGCATTTT	CASSVSPVSNQPQHF
TRBV5-1	TRBJ2-5	-	-	TGCGCCAGCAGCTTGGACACGCAGACCCAGTACTTC	CASSLDTQTQYF
TRBV30	TRBJ1-1	-	-	TGTGCCTGGAGCAGGGCCACTGAAGCTTTCTTT	CAWSRATEAFF
TRBV7-7	TRBJ2-5	TRBD1	few	TGTGCTAGCAGCCAGACAGGGCTGGAGACCCAGTACTTC	CASSQTGLETQYF
TRBV4-2	TRBJ1-1	-	-	TGTGCCAGCAGCCAAGCCAGGGTTGTCACTGAAGCTTTCTTT	CASSQARVVTEAFF
TRBV9	TRBJ2-2	TRBD1	-	TGTGCCAGCAGCTCAACAGGGGGCGACACCGGGGAGCTGTTTTTT	CASSSTGGDTGELFF
TRBV2	TRBJ2-1	-	-	TGTGCCACCCAGCGGGGGCAGGGGGGCTACAATGAGCAGTTCTTC	CATQRGQGGYNEQFF
TRBV7-2	TRBJ2-1	TRBD2	-	TGTGCCAGCAGCCCGACTAGCGGAACCTACAATGAGCAGTTCTTC	CASSPTSGTYNEQFF
TRBV11-2	TRBJ2-3	TRBD2	few	TGTGCCAGCAGCCGACTAGCGGGAGGCATAGATACGCAGTATTTT	CASSRLAGGIDTQYF
TRBV6-4	TRBJ2-1	-	-	TGTGCCAGAGAAACCGCGGGGCAGTCCTACAATGAGCAGTTCTTC	CARETAGQSYNEQFF
TRBV27	TRBJ1-6	TRBD1	-	TGTGCCAGCAGTTTAAGGGGGACAGTACATAATTCACCCCTCCACTTT	CASSLRGTVHNSPLHF
TRBV19	TRBJ2-5	TRBD2	few	TGTGCCAGTAGTTCCGGAGCGGGAGCTGGGGAGACCCAGTACTTC	CASSSGAGAGETQYF
TRBV4-1	TRBJ2-1	-	-	TGCGCCAGCAGGCTCGACTGGGTGAGGGTCGAGCAGTTCTTC	CASRLDWVRVEQFF